The next 19 T cell receptor beta chains were all read from a single sample in a study of patients and donors after allogeneic stem cell transplantation. TCRdb passed the RT-PCR reads through MiXCR, listing each CDR3 protein once. The sample has under 200,000 distinct CDR3 sequences, about 30% seen once. The sequenced sample consisted of blood, either unsorted or a sorted T cell fraction (not recorded which). All receptors derive from a human donor who was either an allogeneic HSCT recipient or a stem cell or donor lymphocyte infusion donor (not recorded which). It is not recorded whose cells these are; they may come from a transplant donor.

The rearrangement links TRBV12-3 or TRBV12-4 to TRBJ2-4, with no clear D. The CDR3 is made up of 12 amino acids. V lost 3 bases, J lost 4 bases, and 4 bases lay in between. The CDR3 bases are TGTGCCAGCAGTTTTGGAAAAAACATTCAGTACTTC. This encodes CASSFGKNIQYF.

The chain is built from TRBV6-2 or TRBV6-3 and TRBJ1-5; no clear D gene. Deletions cut 2 bases from V and 6 bases from J, with 5 bases between. The CDR3 has 12 amino acids. Germline V gives CDR1 MNHEY, CDR2 SVGEGT. This CDR3 is CASSYPGQPQHF. As DNA, the CDR3 is TGTGCCAGCAGTTACCCCGGTCAGCCCCAGCATTTT.

The chain is built from TRBV28 and TRBJ2-1, with D hard to call. Trimming pared 2 bases from V and 0 bases from J, leaving 11 bases between. The CDR3 has 16 residues. CDR1 is MDHEN, CDR2 SYDVKM, per germline. The CDR3 nucleotides are TGTGCCAGCAGTTTACCCCCGCCTGGCTCCTACAATGAGCAGTTCTTC. Amino acids: CASSLPPPGSYNEQFF. Variable domain in full (rest from reference TRBV28 and TRBJ2-1): DVKVTQSSRYLVKRTGEKVFLECVQDMDHENMFWYRQDPGLGLRLIYFSYDVKMKEKGDIPEGYSVSREKKERFSLILESASTNQTSMYLCASSLPPPGSYNEQFFGPGTRLTVL.

CDR3 DNA: TGTGCCAGCAGCTCCCGGTCGCGTCCCTACGAGCAGTACTTC. Amino acids: CASSSRSRPYEQYF. The chain recombines TRBV7-6 with TRBJ2-7; D is unresolved. V dropped 4 bases and J dropped 2 bases, with 12 bases sitting between them. CDR1 and CDR2 from the germline V gene are SGHVS and FNYEAQ. CDR3 length: 14 residues.

The chain is built from TRBV3-1 and TRBJ1-4; possibly TRBD1 for D (6 bases). The CDR3 spans 13 residues. Trimming pared 10 bases from V and 8 bases from J, leaving 17 bases between. In germline, CDR1 is LGHDT, CDR2 YNNKEL (reference sequence). CDR3 coding DNA: TGTGCCACCCAGGGGCTTGATGAGGAAAAACTGTTTTTT. As protein: CATQGLDEEKLFF.

The table lists this clonotype with many counts. The chain has TRBV24-1 and TRBJ1-5; 7 bases fit TRBD1. Germline lookup yields CDR1 KGHDR and CDR2 SFDVKD. The CDR3 totals 13 residues. Trimming at V came to 5 bases and at J to 6 bases, leaving 3 bases not matched to a gene. CDR3 coding DNA: TGTGCCACCAGTGGAGGGGGCGGTCAGCCCCAGCATTTT. Translation: CATSGGGGQPQHF.

This sequence joins TRBV4-2 and TRBJ2-1; maybe TRBD1 (6 bases). The CDR3 contains 17 residues. Germline V gene sequence: CDR1 LGHNA, CDR2 YNFKEQ. With 2 bases removed from V and 2 bases from J, the gap between germline ends came to 16 bases. The CDR3 reads CASSQNVGAWTYNEQFF. The CDR3, as DNA: TGTGCCAGCAGCCAAAATGTGGGGGCCTGGACCTACAATGAGCAGTTCTTC.

This clonotype was found a few times. This chain links TRBV15 with TRBJ2-5, with TRBD1 matching 8 bases. Germline V gene lookup returns CDR1 LNHNV and CDR2 YYDKDF (reference sequence). The CDR3 covers 14 residues. For the CDR3, the DNA is TGTGCTACGTTAGACAGGGGCGCCCAAGAGACCCAGTACTTC. Encoded protein: CATLDRGAQETQYF.

This clonotype was counted once. The CDR3 region has the DNA TGTGCCAGCAGCTTCGGGACAGGGCACCTTCAGTACTTC. Protein: CASSFGTGHLQYF. This rearrangement joins TRBV7-9 to TRBJ2-4, with TRBD1 matching over 9 bases. The CDR3 sequence is 13 residues long. Germline CDR1 reads SEHNR; CDR2 reads FQNEAQ (reference sequence). Trimming cost V 3 bases and J 11 bases; bases outside gene matches: 5.

The rearrangement links TRBV9 to TRBJ2-7; 10 nucleotides line up with TRBD2. J gave up 4 bases and V 0 bases, and 4 bases lay outside the gene matches. Germline V gene data show CDR1 as SGDLS and CDR2 as YYNGEE. The length of the CDR3 is 15 residues. As DNA, the CDR3 is TGTGCCAGCAGCGTAGCTCCTAGCGGGAGTTACGAGCAGTACTTC. Translating gives CASSVAPSGSYEQYF.

The chain joins TRBV2 to TRBJ2-7; 7 nucleotides match TRBD2. This CDR3 is 14 amino acids long. The germline gives CDR1 SNHLY, CDR2 FYNNEI. V shed 5 bases, J shed 4 bases, and the junction held 8 bases outside the gene matches. The CDR3 nucleotides read TGTGCCAGCAGTACTAGCGAGTGGGCTTACGAGCAGTACTTC. This encodes CASSTSEWAYEQYF.

In its sample, this clonotype was seen a few times. The junction and the germline gene differ at one end; a read error may be behind it. This chain uses TRBV29-1 with TRBJ2-5; 15 bases are a match to TRBD2. The CDR3 runs to 12 residues. CDR1 and CDR2 (germline): SQVTM, ANQGSEA. In DNA form, the CDR3 reads TGCAGCGTTTCCGGGACTAGCGGGAGGCCTTCATTC. This translates into CSVSGTSGRPSF.

The V call is TRBV12-3 or TRBV12-4, the J call TRBJ2-3; D may match TRBD1 or TRBD2 (5 bases each). The V end was cut by 5 bases, the J end by 4 bases, with 22 bases between. The CDR3 contains 17 residues. CDR3 loop: CASSPLGRVTAADTQYF. The CDR3 region has the DNA TGTGCCAGCAGTCCCCTGGGGCGGGTAACAGCCGCAGATACGCAGTATTTT.

The rearrangement links TRBV4-2 to TRBJ2-1; D remains ambiguous. Trimming removed 3 bases at V and 8 bases at J, with 5 bases between. The CDR3 sequence is 11 residues long. Germline loops: CDR1 LGHNA, CDR2 YNFKEQ. CDR3 DNA: TGTGCCAGCAGCCACGGTCATGAGCAGTTCTTC. This encodes CASSHGHEQFF.

This clonotype was detected only a few times. The chain has TRBV5-1 and TRBJ2-1; 7 nucleotides agree with TRBD1. The germline CDR1 and CDR2 sequences are SGHRS and YFSETQ. CDR3 size: 13 residues. V lost 6 bases to trimming and J lost 8 bases; unmatched junction nucleotides: 8. The DNA of the CDR3 is TGCGCCAGCAAATCACAGGGGTTCGATGAGCAGTTCTTC. Translated: CASKSQGFDEQFF. Looking up the rest from reference TRBV5-1 and TRBJ2-1 gives the full variable domain: KAGVTQTPRYLIKTRGQQVTLSCSPISGHRSVSWYQQTPGQGLQFLFEYFSETQRNKGNFPGRFSGRQFSNSRSEMNVSTLELGDSALYLCASKSQGFDEQFFGPGTRLTVL.

The V call is TRBV6-5, the J call TRBJ1-4; D not certain. Germline V gene data show CDR1 as MNHEY and CDR2 as SVGAGI. Trimming pared 7 bases from V and 0 bases from J, leaving 15 bases between. This CDR3 is built from 16 residues. The CDR3 protein is CASTRTALATNEKLFF. CDR3 nucleotide sequence: TGTGCCAGCACCCGAACAGCCCTTGCAACTAATGAAAAACTGTTTTTT.

The chain links TRBV19 to TRBJ2-3; maybe TRBD2 (5 bases). Trimming stripped 4 bases from V and 0 bases from J, with 11 bases between. The length of the CDR3 is 15 residues. From germline, CDR1 is LNHDA and CDR2 SQIVND (reference sequence). The CDR3 loop is CASSTLAASTDTQYF. Written as DNA, the CDR3 is TGTGCCAGTAGTACCCTAGCAGCTAGCACAGATACGCAGTATTTT.

This clonotype appeared a single time. The chain employs TRBV12-3 or TRBV12-4 and TRBJ2-5; 8 bases match TRBD2. The CDR3 runs to 14 residues. CDR3: CAISLRGGQETQYF. The CDR3 DNA reads as TGTGCTATTAGTCTCCGGGGGGGCCAAGAGACCCAGTACTTC.

The chain has TRBV3-1 and TRBJ2-7; D is ambiguous. V was cut by 1 base and J by 5 bases, with 9 bases left in between. Looked up from germline, CDR1 is LGHDT and CDR2 is YNNKEL (reference sequence). This CDR3 has 13 residues. DNA for the CDR3: TGTGCCAGCAGCCAAGTTCTAGGGAACGAGCAGTACTTC. Its protein product is CASSQVLGNEQYF.